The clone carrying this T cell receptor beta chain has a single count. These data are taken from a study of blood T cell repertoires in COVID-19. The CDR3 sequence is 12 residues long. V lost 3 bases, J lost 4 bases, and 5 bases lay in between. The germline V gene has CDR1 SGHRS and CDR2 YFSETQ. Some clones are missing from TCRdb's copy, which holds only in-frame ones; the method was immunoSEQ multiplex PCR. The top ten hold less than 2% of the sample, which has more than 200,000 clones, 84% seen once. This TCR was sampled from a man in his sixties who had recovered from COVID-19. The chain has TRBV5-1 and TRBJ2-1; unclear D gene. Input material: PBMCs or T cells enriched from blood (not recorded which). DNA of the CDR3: TGCGCCAGCAGCTCACAATACAATGAGCAGTTCTTC. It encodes CASSSQYNEQFF.